Presented here are 4 T cell receptor beta chains from one specimen sequenced in a study of blood T cells in healthy people across ages. Primers used in a second PCR of roughly 6 to 11 cycles were a sample-barcoded 5' primer and a J-beta primer mix. TCRdb analysed the 5' RACE reads with MiXCR anew, one entry per CDR3 protein. The sample contains more than 800,000 distinct CDR3 sequences, more than 35% of which appear only once. Specimen: blood. These receptors all come from a woman aged 55-70 years in good health.

The chain combines TRBV24-1 with TRBJ2-5; a weak D match, TRBD1 (7 bases). The CDR3 consists of 16 residues. Germline-derived CDR1 and CDR2 are KGHDR and SFDVKD. V lost 4 bases and J 4 bases, leaving 18 bases between the germline ends. CDR3 sequence reads: CATSDPTGRFRETQYF. CDR3 bases: TGTGCCACCAGTGACCCGACAGGGAGGTTCCGAGAGACCCAGTACTTC.

This clonotype was seen once. The chain joins TRBV5-1 to TRBJ2-1; 8 bases map to TRBD2. The V gene's germline CDR1 is SGHRS and CDR2 YFSETQ. Unmatched junction bases numbered 6, after V lost 1 base and J lost 0 bases. This CDR3 has 17 residues. DNA of the CDR3: TGCGCCAGCAGCTTGATCGGGACTAGGAGCTCCTACAATGAGCAGTTCTTC. Protein: CASSLIGTRSSYNEQFF.

To note about this clonotype: Just one base apart from a much larger clone, this may be a read error. This chain joins TRBV27 and TRBJ2-7; D remains unclear. Deletions cut 2 bases from V and 0 bases from J, with 14 bases between. The CDR3 sequence is 16 residues long. Germline V lookup: CDR1 MNHEY, CDR2 SMNVEV (reference sequence). Here the CDR3 reads CASSLRSGGASYEQYF. CDR3 in DNA: TGTGCCAGCAGTTTAAGGTCGGGCGGAGCCTCCTACGAGCAGTACTTC.

The V gene is TRBV18, the J gene TRBJ1-5; 7 positions match TRBD1. Germline trimming cut 3 bases from V and 5 bases from J; bases unmatched to any gene: 10. The CDR3 is 16 amino acids. Germline values: CDR1 KGHSH, CDR2 LQKENI. CDR3 nucleotides: TGTGCCAGCTCACCCATCCAGAGGACAGGCCATCAGCCCCAGCATTTT. It specifies CASSPIQRTGHQPQHF.